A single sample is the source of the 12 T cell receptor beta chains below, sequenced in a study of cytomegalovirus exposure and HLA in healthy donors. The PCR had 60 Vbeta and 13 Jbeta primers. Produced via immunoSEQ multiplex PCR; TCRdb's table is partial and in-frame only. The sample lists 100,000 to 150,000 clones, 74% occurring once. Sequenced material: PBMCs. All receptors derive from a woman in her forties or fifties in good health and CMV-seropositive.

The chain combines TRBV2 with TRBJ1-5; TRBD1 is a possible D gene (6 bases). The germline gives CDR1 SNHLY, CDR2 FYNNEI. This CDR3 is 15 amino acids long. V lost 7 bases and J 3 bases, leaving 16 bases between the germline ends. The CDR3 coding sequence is TGTGCCAGCACAAAACAGGGCGTCGACAATCAGCCCCAGCATTTT. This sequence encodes CASTKQGVDNQPQHF.

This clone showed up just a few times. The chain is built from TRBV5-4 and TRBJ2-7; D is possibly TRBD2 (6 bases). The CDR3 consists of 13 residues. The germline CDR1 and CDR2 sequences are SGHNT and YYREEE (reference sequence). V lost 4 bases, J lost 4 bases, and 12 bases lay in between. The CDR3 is CASSTLGGYEQYF. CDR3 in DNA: TGTGCCAGCAGCACCCTCGGGGGTTACGAGCAGTACTTC.

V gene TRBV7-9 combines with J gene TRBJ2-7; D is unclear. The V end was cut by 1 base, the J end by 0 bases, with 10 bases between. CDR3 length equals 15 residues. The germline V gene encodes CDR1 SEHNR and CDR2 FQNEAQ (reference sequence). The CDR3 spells CASSLGSVTSYEQYF. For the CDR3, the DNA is TGTGCCAGCAGCTTAGGTTCGGTTACCTCCTACGAGCAGTACTTC.

This chain's CDR3 is CASSPVQDRAKNIQYF. The CDR3 region has the DNA TGTGCCAGCTCACCGGTACAAGACAGGGCCAAAAACATTCAGTACTTC. The V and J genes are TRBV18 and TRBJ2-4; possibly TRBD1 for D (6 bases). Germline CDR1 KGHSH, CDR2 LQKENI. V was clipped by 3 bases and J by 1 base, with 13 bases between them. The CDR3 totals 16 residues.

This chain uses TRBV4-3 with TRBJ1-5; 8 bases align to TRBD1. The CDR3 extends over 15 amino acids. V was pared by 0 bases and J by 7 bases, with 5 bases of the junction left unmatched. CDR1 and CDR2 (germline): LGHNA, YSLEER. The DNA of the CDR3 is TGCGCCAGCAGCCAAGACCGGACAGGGTCCCAGCCCCAGCATTTT. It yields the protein CASSQDRTGSQPQHF.

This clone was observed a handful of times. CDR3 bases: TGTGCCTCCCGGGTAGCGGGGGCAGATACGCAGTATTTT. This translates into CASRVAGADTQYF. The rearrangement joins TRBV19 to TRBJ2-3; 9 nucleotides align to TRBD2. The CDR3 spans 13 residues. V was pared by 11 bases and J by 4 bases, with 7 bases of the junction left unmatched. The germline V gene has CDR1 LNHDA and CDR2 SQIVND (reference sequence).

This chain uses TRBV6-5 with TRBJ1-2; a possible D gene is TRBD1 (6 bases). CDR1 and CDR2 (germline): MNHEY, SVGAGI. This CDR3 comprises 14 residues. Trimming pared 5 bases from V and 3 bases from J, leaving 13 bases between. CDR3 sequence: CASSTQDSDYGYTF. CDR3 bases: TGTGCCAGCAGTACCCAGGACAGTGACTATGGCTACACCTTC.

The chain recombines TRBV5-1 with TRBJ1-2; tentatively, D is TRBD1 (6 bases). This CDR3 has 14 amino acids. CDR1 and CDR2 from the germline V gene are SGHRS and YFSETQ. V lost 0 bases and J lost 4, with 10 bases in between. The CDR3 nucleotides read TGCGCCAGCAGCTTGGTCGTAGGGGGCTATGGCTACACCTTC. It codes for CASSLVVGGYGYTF.

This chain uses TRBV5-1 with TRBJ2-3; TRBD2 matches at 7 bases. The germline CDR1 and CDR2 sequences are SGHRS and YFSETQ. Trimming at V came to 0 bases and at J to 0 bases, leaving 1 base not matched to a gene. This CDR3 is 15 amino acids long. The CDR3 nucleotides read TGCGCCAGCAGCTTGGCCGGGGGGAGCACAGATACGCAGTATTTT. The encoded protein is CASSLAGGSTDTQYF.

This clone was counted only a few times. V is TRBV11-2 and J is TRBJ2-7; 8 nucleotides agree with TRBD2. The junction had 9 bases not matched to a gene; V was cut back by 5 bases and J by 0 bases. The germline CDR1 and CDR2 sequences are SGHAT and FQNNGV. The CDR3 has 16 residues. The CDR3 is CASSPQSSGVSYEQYF. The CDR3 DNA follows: TGTGCCAGCAGCCCTCAAAGTAGCGGGGTCTCCTACGAGCAGTACTTC.

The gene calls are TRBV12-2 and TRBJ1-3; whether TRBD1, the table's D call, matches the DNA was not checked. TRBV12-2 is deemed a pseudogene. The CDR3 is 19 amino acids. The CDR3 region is CASRPRRRWQGYSGNTIYF. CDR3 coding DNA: TGTGCAAGTCGCCCAAGACGGAGATGGCAGGGATATAGTGGAAACACCATATATTTT.

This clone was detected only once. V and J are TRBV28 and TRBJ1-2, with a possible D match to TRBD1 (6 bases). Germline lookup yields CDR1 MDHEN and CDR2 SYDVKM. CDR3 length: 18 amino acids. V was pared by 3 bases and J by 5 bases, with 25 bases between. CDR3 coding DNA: TGTGCCAGCAGTTTTATATCGGACAGACTTAGGGGAAAGTATGGCTACACCTTC. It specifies CASSFISDRLRGKYGYTF.